A single sample is the source of the 19 T cell receptor beta chains below, sequenced in a study of blood T cells in healthy people across ages. A second PCR, run for roughly 7 to 12 cycles, used a sample-barcoded 5' primer plus a J-beta primer mix. TCRdb recomputed calls from the 5' RACE reads with MiXCR, one row per CDR3 protein. The sample has over 950,000 distinct CDR3 sequences, 35% to 40% seen once. The sample consisted of blood. Receptors originate from a man aged 18 to 30 in good health.

This clonotype has a handful of counts. The chain links TRBV21-1 to TRBJ1-5; whether TRBD1, the table's D call, matches the DNA was not checked. TRBV21-1 counts as a pseudogene. This CDR3 contains 16 residues. CDR3 coding DNA: TGTGCCAGCAGCAAAGCGACAGGCAGGGAATGGCAGCCCCAGCATTTT. It yields the protein CASSKATGREWQPQHF.

This clonotype was observed a few times. The chain employs TRBV20-1 and TRBJ2-3; D unresolved. CDR1 is DFQATT, CDR2 SNEGSKA, per germline (reference sequence). Deletions cut 5 bases from V and 5 bases from J, with 8 bases between. The CDR3 is 11 amino acids. The CDR3 is CSAPPIDTQYF. CDR3 coding DNA: TGCAGTGCTCCCCCAATAGATACGCAGTATTTT.

This clonotype came up a few times. The chain is built from TRBV3-1 and TRBJ2-5; D might be TRBD2 (6 bases). V lost 1 base, J lost 2 bases, and 11 bases lay in between. Germline CDR1 and CDR2: LGHDT and YNNKEL (reference sequence). CDR3 size: 15 residues. The CDR3 region has the DNA TGTGCCAGCAGCCAAGTAACTAGCTATCAAGAGACCCAGTACTTC. Residues: CASSQVTSYQETQYF.

The chain carries TRBV6-2 or TRBV6-3 and TRBJ2-1; a possible D gene is TRBD2 (6 bases). CDR1 is MNHEY and CDR2 is SVGEGT in the germline V gene. This CDR3 is 16 amino acids long. V lost 7 bases and J 1 base, leaving 17 bases between the germline ends. For the CDR3, the DNA is TGTGCCAGCACTCACGGGGGATCTCGGTCCTACAATGAGCAGTTCTTC. It translates to CASTHGGSRSYNEQFF.

The chain is built from TRBV5-1 and TRBJ2-7; 7 bases map to TRBD1. The CDR3 has 15 residues. CDR1 and CDR2 from the germline V gene are SGHRS and YFSETQ. Trimming took 4 bases from V and 4 from J; bases not matched to a gene: 11. The CDR3 region is CASSPTVGTDYEQYF. The CDR3 region has the DNA TGCGCCAGCAGCCCTACGGTAGGGACAGATTACGAGCAGTACTTC. Full variable domain (outside the CDR3, taken from reference TRBV5-1 and TRBJ2-7): KAGVTQTPRYLIKTRGQQVTLSCSPISGHRSVSWYQQTPGQGLQFLFEYFSETQRNKGNFPGRFSGRQFSNSRSEMNVSTLELGDSALYLCASSPTVGTDYEQYFGPGTRLTVT.

The CDR3 loop reads CASSVGRGQYNEQYF. CDR3 nucleotide sequence: TGTGCCAGCAGCGTAGGGAGGGGTCAGTACAATGAGCAGTACTTC. The chain employs TRBV9 and TRBJ2-5, with D possibly being TRBD2 (6 bases). The CDR3 consists of 15 residues. V dropped 0 bases and J dropped 11 bases, with 20 bases sitting between them. Germline V gene data show CDR1 as SGDLS and CDR2 as YYNGEE. The full variable domain, its missing parts supplied by reference TRBV9 and TRBJ2-5, is DSGVTQTPKHLITATGQRVTLRCSPRSGDLSVYWYQQSLDQGLQFLIQYYNGEERAKGNILERFSAQQFPDLHSELNLSSLELGDSALYFCASSVGRGQYNEQYFGPGTRLLVL.

This clonotype was recorded a few times. J is TRBJ2-2 and V is TRBV20-1, with D tentatively TRBD2 (5 bases). Trimming cost V 5 bases and J 4 bases, with 11 bases left between them. This CDR3 is 13 amino acids long. CDR1 and CDR2 (germline): DFQATT, SNEGSKA (reference sequence). The CDR3 coding sequence is TGCAGTGCTCCTCGGGGTAGCACCGGGGAGCTGTTTTTT. Protein: CSAPRGSTGELFF.

The rearrangement joins TRBV11-2 to TRBJ1-2; possibly TRBD1 for D (6 bases). The CDR3 is 14 amino acids. Trimming removed 5 bases at V and 4 bases at J, with 14 bases between. The germline CDR1 and CDR2 sequences are SGHAT and FQNNGV. Written as DNA, the CDR3 is TGTGCCAGCAGCCTTTCCGACAGGACCTATGGCTACACCTTC. Its protein is CASSLSDRTYGYTF.

This rearrangement joins TRBV20-1 to TRBJ1-5; no clear D. Germline CDR1 and CDR2: DFQATT and SNEGSKA (reference sequence). This CDR3 is built from 14 residues. V shed 6 bases and J shed 7 bases, with 19 bases lying between them. The CDR3 is CSANTGWGNQPQHF. CDR3 in DNA: TGCAGTGCCAACACGGGGTGGGGAAACCAGCCCCAGCATTTT.

V is TRBV6-5 and J is TRBJ1-6; possibly TRBD1 for D (5 bases). Germline CDR1 MNHEY, CDR2 SVGAGI. The CDR3 loop spans 15 amino acids. Trimming took 6 bases from V and 6 from J, leaving 15 bases between them. The CDR3 DNA reads as TGTGCCAGCAGGGGACGAGGGGTGCGTAATTCACCCCTCCACTTT. This encodes CASRGRGVRNSPLHF.

Turning to this clonotype: Since a much larger clone is just one base distant, this may be a read error. J is TRBJ1-2 and V is TRBV4-2; TRBD1 agrees at 7 bases. The CDR3 is 15 amino acids. CDR1 and CDR2 from the germline V gene are LGHNA and YNFKEQ. The DNA for the CDR3 is TGTGTCAGCAGCCCCTCCTCCGGGACAGCTTATGGCTACACCTTC. It specifies CVSSPSSGTAYGYTF.

J is TRBJ2-7 and V is TRBV2; D perhaps matches TRBD2 (6 bases). V lost 8 bases and J 2 bases, leaving 10 bases between the germline ends. Germline V lookup: CDR1 SNHLY, CDR2 FYNNEI. This CDR3 is 12 amino acids long. The CDR3 nucleotides read TGTGCCAGCGAAGCGGGTACCTACGAGCAGTACTTC. Encoded protein: CASEAGTYEQYF.

The chain is built from TRBV20-1 and TRBJ2-2; 9 positions agree with TRBD2. Trimming took 0 bases from V and 7 from J; bases not matched to a gene: 6. The CDR3 length is 15 residues. Germline-derived CDR1 and CDR2 are DFQATT and SNEGSKA (reference sequence). DNA for the CDR3: TGCAGTGCTAGAGATCCTAGCGGGGTAATCGGGGAGCTGTTTTTT. Translation: CSARDPSGVIGELFF.

This clonotype showed up just a few times. This sequence joins TRBV4-3 and TRBJ2-3; 10 nucleotides align to TRBD2. The CDR3 is 16 residues long. Germline loops: CDR1 LGHNA, CDR2 YSLEER. V lost 0 bases, J lost 4 bases, and 4 bases stayed unmatched. The CDR3 region is CASSQDLAGAPDTQYF. The CDR3 DNA reads TGCGCCAGCAGCCAAGATCTAGCGGGGGCCCCAGATACGCAGTATTTT.

This clonotype was seen at least ten times. V is TRBV7-8 and J is TRBJ2-1, with 9 nucleotides matching TRBD2. V dropped 1 base and J dropped 7; count of bases not matched to a gene: 8. Looked up from germline, CDR1 is SGHVS and CDR2 is FQNEAQ. The CDR3 is 16 residues long. The CDR3 sequence is CASSLGGTSNRNEQFF. Written as DNA, the CDR3 is TGTGCCAGCAGCTTAGGAGGGACTAGCAATAGGAATGAGCAGTTCTTC.

V and J are TRBV20-1 and TRBJ1-5; 11 bases map to TRBD1. The trim removed 5 bases at V and 4 bases at J, leaving 7 bases unmatched. The CDR3 is 15 amino acids. Germline CDR1 DFQATT, CDR2 SNEGSKA (reference sequence). Here the CDR3 reads CSAPKGTGGNQPQHF. CDR3 bases: TGCAGTGCTCCGAAAGGGACAGGGGGGAATCAGCCCCAGCATTTT.

This chain links TRBV27 with TRBJ1-5; 7 bases line up with TRBD1. V shed 5 bases, J shed 6 bases, and the junction held 4 bases outside the gene matches. Germline-derived CDR1 and CDR2 are MNHEY and SMNVEV (reference sequence). This CDR3 comprises 13 residues. The CDR3 region has the DNA TGTGCCAGCAGTCTCTACAGGGGTCAGCCCCAGCATTTT. It translates to CASSLYRGQPQHF.

This chain links TRBV20-1 with TRBJ2-1; no reliable D call. Trimming removed 4 bases from V and 2 bases from J, with 15 bases in between. CDR1 is DFQATT and CDR2 is SNEGSKA in the germline V gene (reference sequence). CDR3 size: 15 residues. DNA of the CDR3: TGCAGTGCTACCGACCCCTCCTCACCCTACAATGAGCAGTTCTTC. Its translation is CSATDPSSPYNEQFF.

The sample holds many counts of this clonotype. The rearrangement joins TRBV7-2 to TRBJ2-3; 10 nucleotides match TRBD2. J gave up 6 bases and V 5 bases, and 2 bases lay outside the gene matches. Germline assignment: CDR1 SGHTA and CDR2 FQGNSA. The CDR3 runs to 13 residues. The CDR3 region has the DNA TGTGCCAGCAGCCCGGGACTAGCGGATACGCAGTATTTT. Encoded protein: CASSPGLADTQYF.